The T cell receptor beta chain under discussion was sequenced for a study of cytomegalovirus exposure and HLA in healthy donors (dated by TCRdb to about 2017). With regard to the full study: In an earlier analysis of fewer than 750 of the donors, less than 350 Gb of sequence data and just under 120 million unique TCR beta sequences from about 179 million T cells were reported. Donor age, sex, ethnicity and CMV serostatus were compiled together with the repertoire data. A later genetic analysis took genome-wide SNP genotypes for about three fifths of the 666 donors and used that subset as a discovery cohort. An early release covering about 600 HLA-typed donors comprised roughly 300 gigabases of sequencing data and approximately 80 million unique TCR sequences. Roughly five DR-DQ haplotypes were handled as single units for association and clustering, since linkage in the cohort was strong. Every discovery cohort repertoire had been produced on one sequencing platform. Among about 400 genotyped donors of the cohort, an average of approximately 200,000 unique TCR beta nucleotide sequences was sequenced per donor, of which roughly 17% were non-productive. HLA typing included class I and class II loci at four-digit resolution. An earlier analysis of 587 of the donors used high-throughput TCR beta sequencing to judge whether each TCR beta V gene segment behaved as functional or pseudogenic. Along with the approximately 650-subject first cohort, a separate validation cohort of around 120 different subjects was used. The genetic ancestry cluster associated with self-reported Caucasian donors included about 84% of the 300 to 450 genotyped donors. The study aimed to test whether signatures of past pathogen exposure could be identified by cataloging public T cell receptors. Typing coverage differed by locus: A, B, C, DRB1 and DQB1 were typed in roughly 629-640 donors, DQA1 in 500 to 550, DPA1 in approximately 610, and DPB1 in 472. In the later analysis, no new phenotypic data were used to find candidate immune exposures; instead, reliance was placed on TCR beta sequences and their occurrence across donors. High-throughput TCR immunosequencing, statistical association of individual TCRs with disease status, and machine learning were combined to predict cytomegalovirus infection status. A later analysis re-analyzed previously published TCR beta repertoires from 650 to 800 donors and added high-resolution HLA genotyping to study TCR occurrence patterns. Using immunosequencing, the study profiled T cell repertoires from 500 to 800 subjects and related those repertoires to cytomegalovirus serostatus.

The cohort was made up of approximately 670 healthy bone marrow donors. At the time of sampling, all cohort members were nominally healthy, though unrecorded immune exposures were likely present. Of the roughly 620 cohort members, roughly 300 had positive CMV serostatus and around 350 had negative CMV serostatus, and CMV serostatus was not recorded for the donor. A peripheral blood sample was provided by each donor, and peripheral blood mononuclear cells were used for TCR beta sequencing. The Qiagen DNeasy Blood Extraction Kit was used to extract genomic DNA from the blood cell samples. This clone was seen only a few times. Its cognate antigen has yet to be identified. The record has no base qualities; no much larger clone is one base away. The study at large found these results: A further reported finding was that TCR beta sequences accurately predicted the HLA-A and HLA-B alleles for most subjects in the first cohort. HLA typing was unavailable for some donors at each locus, so association tests used only the typed subset. The classifier was reported to diagnose cytomegalovirus status with high specificity and sensitivity in both the original cohort and the validation cohort. The study gave a list of more than 150 TCR beta chains associated with cytomegalovirus. Some 15 rarely observed V segments, including chromosome 9 orphons, were excluded from the earlier analysis of just under 600 of the donors because counts were too low. In a later analysis, the rate of TCR association differed among HLA loci, with DRB1 alleles having the most associated TCRs and HLA-C alleles having the fewest. In a later genetic analysis, a missense DCLRE1C variant was associated with V-gene and J-gene trimming of TCR beta chains, and the association was replicated in an independent cohort. Presence/absence analyses assumed roughly uniform sequencing depth across donors, an assumption that may not hold. In a later genetic analysis, fewer N-insertions in productive TCRs were reported among donors in an Asian-associated ancestry cluster than the roughly 640-donor mean. Linkage disequilibrium might explain the correlated functional status among segregating V segments, but an unknown experimental factor could not be ruled out. A group of highly shared sequence variants was considered likely to be a technical artifact of the sequencing pipeline. A later analysis reported that several top co-occurrence clusters appeared linked to parvovirus B19, influenza, CMV and Epstein-Barr virus. In an earlier analysis of approximately 600 of the donors, most TCR beta V segments were observed in productive rearrangements about 87% or about 30% of the time, broadly matching IMGT annotations. In a later analysis, HLA-associated TCR beta chains showed more clonal expansion and lower generation probabilities than non-associated chains that were equally common. A few of the identified cytomegalovirus-associated TCR beta chains were confirmed in vitro to be specific for cytomegalovirus antigens. The authors suggested that the approach could potentially be extended to other disease states and immunological phenotypes. The cohort was sequenced for TCR beta chains only, and without alpha or paired-chain data the features that could be detected were limited. Immune exposure information for the cohort was limited to CMV serostatus. When HLA alleles, especially DR and DQ, strongly co-occurred, attributing TCR associations to individual alleles was difficult. In a later analysis, 16,951 TCR beta sequences were associated with specific HLA alleles at a false discovery rate of 0.05. While some public TCRs were present in many individuals, most TCR sequences turned up only very rarely across donors. In a later analysis, most CMV-associated TCR beta chains were found to appear HLA-restricted, with HLA associations seemingly driven largely by CMV exposure.

The method behind the library was the immunoSEQ multiplex PCR assay. The multiplex PCR relied on a mix of 60 forward primers for TCR Vbeta segments and 13 reverse primers for TCR Jbeta segments. The CDR3 region of rearranged TCR beta genes was amplified from genomic DNA with a multiplex PCR assay. The Illumina HiSeq System was used to sequence the amplified TCR beta libraries as 87-base-pair reads. The study's own analysis went as follows. In a later analysis, tens of millions of unique TCR beta chains were counted across the roughly 670 repertoires, and approximately 11 million of these chains were shared by at least two donors. Raw reads were error-corrected and collapsed into unique sequences with a nearest-neighbor algorithm that merged closely related sequences to remove PCR and sequencing errors. CDR3 sequences were aligned to IMGT reference sequences to assign V, D and J gene segments. For a sequence to be retained, a match of at least six nucleotides was required to both a V gene segment and a J gene segment. Rearrangements were called productive when the CDR3 lacked stop codons and stayed in frame with V and J; all others were non-productive. CDR3 was defined according to IMGT convention as the region running from the second conserved V-encoded cysteine to the conserved J-encoded phenylalanine. The earlier analysis of 550 to 650 of the donors excluded any sequence lacking an unambiguous match to a single V gene segment. An earlier analysis of roughly 590 of the donors called V segments functional above 56.7% productive rearrangements and segregating when the between-donor standard deviation exceeded 5%. A statistical classification framework was built to diagnose cytomegalovirus status from the catalog of TCR beta chain sequences. A later analysis assigned V and J genes by comparing TCR nucleotide sequences with IMGT/GENE-DB human TR gene sequences. A later analysis assigned CDR3 sequences and most-parsimonious VDJ recombination scenarios with the TCRdist pipeline. In a later analysis, each TCR beta chain was defined by its CDR3 amino acid sequence together with its V-gene family, and reads without a unique V-gene family were excluded. A later analysis removed roughly 590 highly shared, low-generation-probability nucleotide sequences to deal with suspected cross-contamination and a sequencing artifact. In a later analysis, a clonal expansion index for each public chain was calculated from normalized within-repertoire ranks of inferred template counts. In a later analysis, generation probabilities were computed with a VDJ recombination model fitted to out-of-frame rearrangements, and the resulting probabilities were checked against IGoR. Hypergeometric tests were used in a later analysis to score TCR-TCR, TCR-HLA and TCR-CMV co-occurrence, with a repertoire-size bias correction applied to the TCR pairs. False discovery rates were estimated in a later analysis by permuting HLA or CMV assignments 20 times. In a later analysis, co-occurring TCRs were grouped using DBSCAN, with TCRdist sequence similarity added in when clustering inside HLA-allele-positive subsets. For co-occurrence clustering, repertoires with fewer than 30,000 or more than 120,000 public chains were excluded, along with about five repertoires with anomalous nucleotide sharing. TCRdb holds this immuneACCESS table with in-frame rearrangements only. Some clones are missing; in checked studies, unresolved V genes explain under half, and the rest has no known cause. V, J and clone size derive from that table, while D and trimming were established from the DNA sequence. Here the sample has approximately 180,000 clones; 72% occur a single time. The ten largest clones capture 2.5% of the sample.

Sequencing was carried out using PBMCs. The receptor comes from a human donor in good health.

The nucleotide sequence reads as follows: TGTGCCAGCAGTGAGCCGGGGACCCAGTACTTC. This gives the protein CASSEPGTQYF. Rearrangement joined TRBV25-1 to TRBJ2-5; no D gene is confidently identified. Measured from the cysteine to the phenylalanine, the CDR3 is 11 residues long. Only CDR3 DNA is held: 33 bases, read in frame from base 1. V is cut by 3 bases and J by 7 bases, and the space between the germline ends is 6 bases. CDR1 and CDR2, looked up from the germline V gene, are MGHDK and SYGVNS. With the portions outside the CDR3 filled from the reference TRBV25-1 and TRBJ2-5 genes, the complete variable region becomes EADIYQTPRYLVIGTGKKITLECSQTMGHDKMYWYQQDPGMELHLIHYSYGVNSTEKGDLSSESTVSRIRTEHFPLTLESARPSHTSQYLCASSEPGTQYFGPGTRLLVL.